A selection of T cell receptor beta chains follows, all from one sample in a study of blood T cell repertoires in COVID-19. Libraries were prepared by immunoSEQ multiplex PCR; TCRdb keeps only in-frame clonotypes and omits some of them. The table records 300,000 or so clones, around 90% of them present only once. Material for sequencing was PBMCs or T cells enriched from blood (not recorded which). The receptors come from a woman in her thirties who had recovered from COVID-19. Each CDR3 is given with its conserved first and last residue. Fields, in order: J gene, D gene, clone size, V gene, CDR3 DNA, CDR3 protein. A D gene is named only where the DNA matches it firmly. Clone size, where shown, is once, few, many, or a class for clones that have expanded.

J: TRBJ2-6; D: NA; size: NA; V: TRBV27; DNA: TGTGCCAGCAGTAAAAGGCAGGGTTTACCTGGGGCCAACGTCCTGACTTTC; CDR3: CASSKRQGLPGANVLTF
J: TRBJ1-3; D: NA; size: NA; V: TRBV30; DNA: TGTGCCTGGAGAAGGGACGGGAGCTCTGGAAACACCATATATTTT; CDR3: CAWRRDGSSGNTIYF
J: TRBJ1-3; D: NA; size: NA; V: TRBV1; DNA: TGCACCAGCAGCCGAAGGAGCTCTGGAAACACCATATATTTT; CDR3: CTSSRRSSGNTIYF
J: TRBJ1-1; D: NA; size: NA; V: TRBV6-5; DNA: TGTGCCAGCAGTTACAAGTCCCGAGAGGTAGGCACTGAAGCTTTCTTT; CDR3: CASSYKSREVGTEAFF
J: TRBJ2-7; D: TRBD1; size: NA; V: TRBV7-3; DNA: TGTGCCAGCAGCTTAGGAAGGGGGCCGCCCCTCTCGGGAGAGCAGTACTTC; CDR3: CASSLGRGPPLSGEQYF
J: TRBJ2-7; D: TRBD2; size: NA; V: TRBV5-4; DNA: TGTGCCAGCAGCCCGGGCGGCGGGAGGATAAACGAGCAGTACTTC; CDR3: CASSPGGGRINEQYF
J: TRBJ2-1; D: TRBD2; size: NA; V: TRBV7-2; DNA: TGTGCCAGCAGCTTAGAAGGGCTAGCGGGAGCCTTCAATGAGCAGTTCTTC; CDR3: CASSLEGLAGAFNEQFF
J: TRBJ2-2; D: NA; size: once; V: TRBV27; DNA: TGTGCCAGCAGCGAATCTCAGCCCGGAGGGCACGGGGAGCTGTTTTTT; CDR3: CASSESQPGGHGELFF
J: TRBJ2-5; D: NA; size: few; V: TRBV5-4; DNA: TGTGCCAGCAGCTTGCACATGACTCAAGAGACCCAGTACTTC; CDR3: CASSLHMTQETQYF
J: TRBJ1-6; D: TRBD1; size: NA; V: TRBV30; DNA: TGTGCCTGGACGAGGGGACAGGGGAATTCACCCCTCCACTTT; CDR3: CAWTRGQGNSPLHF
J: TRBJ2-6; D: TRBD2; size: NA; V: TRBV2; DNA: TGTGCCAGCAGTGAAGCTTGGCTAGCGGGAGGCAATTTTGGGGCCAACGTCCTGACTTTC; CDR3: CASSEAWLAGGNFGANVLTF
J: TRBJ1-2; D: TRBD1; size: NA; V: TRBV5-1; DNA: TGCGCCAGCAGCTGGGACAGGATCTATGGCTACACCTTC; CDR3: CASSWDRIYGYTF
J: TRBJ2-2; D: NA; size: NA; V: TRBV5-1; DNA: TGCGCCAGCAGCTTGTTAGGCGTAACTAGCTCGGGCGGGGAGCTGTTTTTT; CDR3: CASSLLGVTSSGGELFF
J: TRBJ2-5; D: TRBD2; size: NA; V: TRBV5-8; DNA: TGTGCCAGCAGCCCCGGGGAGGGGTCTCAAGAGACCCAGTACTTC; CDR3: CASSPGEGSQETQYF
J: TRBJ2-7; D: NA; size: NA; V: TRBV6-6; DNA: TGTGCCACAAGTCCCGAGGCCTACGAGCAGTACTTC; CDR3: CATSPEAYEQYF
J: TRBJ1-3; D: NA; size: NA; V: TRBV7-2; DNA: TGTGCCAGCAAATACTCCGCGGCTGGAAACACCATATATTTT; CDR3: CASKYSAAGNTIYF